This T cell receptor (beta chain) was captured in a study of T-cell reconstitution after alpha-beta-depleted transplantation in children. Study-wide results and limits: Diversity and T-cell counts at one year after transplant derived mostly from new T cells. Some patients' high day-60 TCRbeta diversity was attributed to recipient cells surviving conditioning. Reportedly, only several hundred clones from non-depleted graft cells drove alpha-beta T-cell counts at about two months.

The table lists this clonotype with many counts. Its target is not known. From germline, CDR1 is SGHRS and CDR2 YFSETQ. This CDR3 spans 13 amino acids. The ends were cut back, 5 bases at V and 2 bases at J, with 10 bases in the middle. This sample's TCRbeta library carried unique molecular identifier barcodes. In TCRdb, the PCR reads were re-called with MiXCR into one record per CDR3 protein. The data hold about 300,000 distinct CDR3 sequences, with over 7.5% observed a single time. This chain links TRBV5-1 with TRBJ2-5; the D gene is possibly TRBD1 (5 bases). Source: peripheral blood, taken 360 days after TCRalphabeta/CD19-depleted stem cell transplant. This clonotype was sampled from a female patient aged 2-9 years who had a stem cell transplant for Fanconi anemia, so the T cells may come from the graft donor. This CDR3 reads CASRGPGQETQYF. CDR3 coding DNA: TGCGCCAGCAGGGGGCCAGGTCAAGAGACCCAGTACTTC.